Each of the 14 T cell receptor beta chains below was sequenced from the same sample in a study of T cell clonality in common variable immunodeficiency (dated by TCRdb to between 2014 and 2017). Preparation of the library involved the immunoSEQ multiplex PCR assay. TCRdb re-hosts the immuneACCESS table, in-frame sequences only. Its copies lack some clones; in the studies checked, an unresolved V gene accounts for under half of them, and the cause for the rest is not known. For this sample the table reports tens of thousands of clones, with no clone seen just once. The ten biggest clones cover roughly 1.6% of the sample. Sequencing used peripheral blood mononuclear cells. The receptors come from a person aged 18 to 69 in good health.

This clone was counted many times. The CDR3 loop reads CATRSWGGGTDTQYF. CDR3 DNA, as far as it was read: TGTGCCACCCGGTCTTGGGGCGGGGGCACAGATACG. V gene TRBV19 combines with J gene TRBJ2-3; D may be TRBD2 (6 bases). The read stops 3 residues short of the end of the CDR3; the missing end is completed from the germline J gene. V lost 10 bases, J lost 1 base, and 18 bases lay in between. There are 15 residues in the CDR3. Germline V gives CDR1 LNHDA, CDR2 SQIVND (reference sequence).

This clone was recorded at least ten times. The DNA ends 3 residues before the CDR3 does, and the rest of the CDR3 is filled in from the germline J gene. The gene calls are TRBV20-1 and TRBJ2-3, with 9 nucleotides matching TRBD1. The trim removed 6 bases at V and 3 bases at J, leaving 10 bases unmatched. The CDR3 is 15 amino acids. The V gene's germline CDR1 is DFQATT and CDR2 SNEGSKA (reference sequence). The covered CDR3 bases are TGCAGTGCCCCATGGACAGGGGTTAATACAGATACG. It encodes CSAPWTGVNTDT. The whole CDR3 sequence is CSAPWTGVNTDTQYF.

This clone was recorded at least ten times. The read gets to within 3 residues of the CDR3 end, and the germline J gene fills in the rest. The J gene is TRBJ2-3, the V gene TRBV11-2; 8 nucleotides match TRBD2. V lost 5 bases, J lost 1 base, and 5 bases stayed unmatched. This CDR3 has 15 amino acids. Germline V lookup: CDR1 SGHAT, CDR2 FQNNGV. The CDR3 reads CASSTRGGRTDTQYF. The DNA read from the CDR3 is TGTGCCAGCAGCACCCGCGGGGGGCGCACAGATACG.

This clone was seen at least ten times. The read gets to within 3 residues of the CDR3 end, and the germline J gene fills in the rest. The rearrangement links TRBV19 to TRBJ2-1; a possible D gene is TRBD1 (5 bases). Germline CDR1 LNHDA, CDR2 SQIVND (reference sequence). V lost 3 bases and J lost 1, with 13 bases in between. This CDR3 contains 16 residues. CDR3 sequence reads: CASSIWVSGSYNEQFF. The part of the CDR3 DNA that was read is TGTGCCAGTAGTATCTGGGTTTCAGGGTCCTACAATGAG.

This clone occurred many times. The missing CDR3 end, 3 residues past where the read stops, is filled in from the germline J gene. The rearrangement links TRBV7-2 to TRBJ2-7, with 7 bases that match TRBD1. Trimming at V came to 5 bases and at J to 1 base, leaving 8 bases not matched to a gene. The CDR3 has 15 amino acids. Germline CDR1 and CDR2: SGHTA and FQGNSA. CDR3 bases read: TGTGCCAGCAGCCTCCGGGACAGTAAATCCTACGAG. It yields the protein CASSLRDSKSYE. The full CDR3 is CASSLRDSKSYEQYF.

This clone was picked up many times. Read sequence stops 3 residues before the CDR3 end, and the germline J gene provides the missing end. The chain joins TRBV6-1 to TRBJ2-1; maybe TRBD2 (5 bases). The CDR3 has 16 amino acids. Germline CDR1 MNHNS, CDR2 SASEGT. Trimming took 4 bases from V and 5 from J, leaving 18 bases between them. The CDR3 sequence: CASSGWRRSTNNEQFF. The sequenced CDR3 bases are TGTGCCAGCAGTGGGTGGAGGCGGAGCACCAACAATGAG.

This clone was detected many times. From the germline J gene comes the end of the CDR3, since the read stops 3 residues before it. The J gene is TRBJ1-4, the V gene TRBV7-2; 8 nucleotides agree with TRBD1. V dropped 6 bases and J dropped 7; count of bases not matched to a gene: 7. This CDR3 has 14 amino acids. Germline V lookup: CDR1 SGHTA, CDR2 FQGNSA. The chain's CDR3 is CASSPDRGGEKLFF. The CDR3 DNA, read in part, is TGTGCCAGCAGTCCCGACAGGGGCGGTGAAAAA. Complete variable domain (other parts from reference TRBV7-2 and TRBJ1-4): GAGVSQSPSNKVTEKGKDVELRCDPISGHTALYWYRQSLGQGLEFLIYFQGNSAPDKSGLPSDRFSAERTGGSVSTLTIQRTQQEDSAVYLCASSPDRGGEKLFFGSGTQLSVL.

This clone was observed many times. The read terminates 3 residues ahead of where the CDR3 ends, so the germline J gene completes it. The chain is built from TRBV9 and TRBJ2-1; D is possibly TRBD2 (7 bases). Germline CDR1 reads SGDLS; CDR2 reads YYNGEE. The CDR3 has 14 residues. V was clipped by 3 bases and J by 8 bases, with 15 bases between them. This CDR3 reads CASSEGGFIDEQFF. The CDR3 DNA, read in part, is TGTGCCAGCAGCGAGGGGGGGTTTATTGATGAG.

In this sample, this clone turned up many times. The read ends 3 residues shy of where the CDR3 ends; the end is completed using the germline J gene. This rearrangement joins TRBV12-3 or TRBV12-4 to TRBJ2-7; possible D gene TRBD1, 6 bases. The CDR3 covers 14 residues. Trimming pared 6 bases from V and 3 bases from J, leaving 15 bases between. The CDR3 here is CASSAYVDSYEQYF. CDR3 bases read: TGTGCCAGCAGCGCCTATGTGGACAGCTACGAG.

This clone has a count of ten or more. Coverage ceases 3 residues before the CDR3 finishes, and the germline J gene fills in the end. V and J are TRBV18 and TRBJ1-5; D is ambiguous. Germline assignment: CDR1 KGHSH and CDR2 LQKENI. Trimming took 2 bases from V and 1 from J, leaving 15 bases between them. The CDR3 contains 17 residues. CDR3 loop: CASSPIGFGESNQPQHF. CDR3 bases read: TGTGCCAGCTCACCAATAGGTTTCGGGGAGAGCAATCAGCCC. Filled out from reference TRBV18 and TRBJ1-5, the complete variable domain reads NAGVMQNPRHLVRRRGQEARLRCSPMKGHSHVYWYRQLPEEGLKFMVYLQKENIIDESGMPKERFSAEFPKEGPSILRIQQVVRGDSAAYFCASSPIGFGESNQPQHFGDGTRLSIL.

This clone was seen at least ten times. The read comes to an end 3 residues before the CDR3 does, leaving the germline J gene to fill in the end. The chain employs TRBV20-1 and TRBJ2-7; maybe TRBD2 (6 bases). Deletions cut 6 bases from V and 0 bases from J, with 15 bases between. Germline lookup yields CDR1 DFQATT and CDR2 SNEGSKA (reference sequence). This CDR3 spans 14 amino acids. CDR3 DNA (partial): TGCAGTGCCACAGAGCCTAGCGTCTCCTACGAG. It yields the protein CSATEPSVSYE. In full, the CDR3 reads CSATEPSVSYEQYF.

About this clone: The observed sequence ends 3 residues before the CDR3 terminus, with the missing tail filled in from the germline J gene. V usage is TRBV19 and J usage is TRBJ1-2; 7 bases agree with TRBD1. V dropped 3 bases and J dropped 5; count of bases not matched to a gene: 3. CDR3 length equals 13 residues. The germline V gene encodes CDR1 LNHDA and CDR2 SQIVND (reference sequence). The CDR3 loop reads CASSIDRDYGYTF. CDR3 DNA (partial): TGTGCCAGTAGTATCGACAGGGATTATGGC.

This clone was observed at least ten times. The read gets to within 3 residues of the CDR3 end, and the germline J gene fills in the rest. The chain links TRBV14 to TRBJ2-1; possible D gene TRBD2, 5 bases. This CDR3 is 12 amino acids long. Germline CDR1 reads SGHDN; CDR2 reads FVKESK. With 4 bases removed from V and 7 bases from J, the gap between germline ends came to 8 bases. The CDR3 sequence: CASSRTGNEQFF. The sequenced CDR3 bases are TGTGCCAGCAGCCGGACTGGAAATGAG.

This clone was recorded many times. The CDR3 end is not reached by the read, which stops 3 residues before it; the germline J gene fills it in. The chain employs TRBV20-1 and TRBJ2-2; 7 nucleotides match TRBD1. Trimming at V came to 3 bases and at J to 5 bases, leaving 9 bases not matched to a gene. Germline lookup yields CDR1 DFQATT and CDR2 SNEGSKA (reference sequence). The CDR3 is 15 amino acids. The covered CDR3 bases are TGCAGTGCTAGGAAATCGGGACAGACAACCGGGGAG. It yields the protein CSARKSGQTTGE. The full CDR3 reads CSARKSGQTTGELFF.